Listed here is a single T cell receptor (beta chain). The antigen remains unidentified. This sample was taken from a study of OX40 agonist ivuxolimab in advanced cancers. Study observations and caveats: CD8+ T cells were the subset that, on average, had more expanded clones than CD4+.

Generated by immunoSEQ multiplex PCR, the TCRdb table keeps only in-frame clones and is missing some. The sample holds approximately 82,000 clones, 83% seen once. Germline lookup yields CDR1 SEHNR and CDR2 FQNEAQ (reference sequence). The CDR3 consists of 12 residues. The V end lost 8 bases, the J end lost 8 bases, and 15 bases lay between the germline ends. This clonotype was sampled from an adult with an advanced solid tumor such as melanoma, head and neck, liver or kidney cancer. The chain has TRBV7-9 and TRBJ1-2; a weak D match, TRBD1 (6 bases). Material: CD4+ or CD8+ T cells sorted from blood, obtained in a trial of the OX40 agonist ivuxolimab. CDR3 sequence: CASAFQGRGYTF. CDR3 bases: TGTGCCAGCGCGTTCCAGGGGCGAGGCTACACCTTC.